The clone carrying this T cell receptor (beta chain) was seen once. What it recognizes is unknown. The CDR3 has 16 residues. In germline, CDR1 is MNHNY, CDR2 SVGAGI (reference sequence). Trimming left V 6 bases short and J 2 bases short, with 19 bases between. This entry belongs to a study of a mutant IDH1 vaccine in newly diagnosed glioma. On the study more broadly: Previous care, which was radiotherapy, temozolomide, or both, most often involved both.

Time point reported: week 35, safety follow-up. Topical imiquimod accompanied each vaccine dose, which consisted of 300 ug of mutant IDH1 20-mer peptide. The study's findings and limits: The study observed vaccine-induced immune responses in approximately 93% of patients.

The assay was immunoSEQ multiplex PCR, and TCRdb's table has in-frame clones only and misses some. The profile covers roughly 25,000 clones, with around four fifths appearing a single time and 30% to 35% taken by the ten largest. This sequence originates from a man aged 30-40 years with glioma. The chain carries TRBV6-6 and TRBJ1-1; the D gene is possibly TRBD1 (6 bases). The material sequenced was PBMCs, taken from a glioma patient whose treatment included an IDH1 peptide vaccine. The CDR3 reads CASRYNRVDQNTEAFF. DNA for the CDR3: TGTGCCAGCAGGTATAACAGGGTTGATCAAAACACTGAAGCTTTCTTT.